Following are 27 T cell receptor beta chains from one sample sequenced in a study of cytomegalovirus exposure and HLA in healthy donors. The PCR made use of 60 Vbeta and 13 Jbeta primers. Libraries were prepared by immunoSEQ multiplex PCR; TCRdb keeps only in-frame clonotypes and omits some of them. The sample shows over 85,000 clones, around 78% of them seen only once. Sequenced sample: PBMCs. All receptors come from a man between 40 and 49 years old in good health and CMV-seronegative.

As DNA, the CDR3 is TGTGCCAGCAGTGAACGAAGAGGCTATGGCTACACCTTC. Translating it yields CASSERRGYGYTF. V gene TRBV27 combines with J gene TRBJ1-2; unclear D gene. Germline loops: CDR1 MNHEY, CDR2 SMNVEV (reference sequence). V dropped 5 bases and J dropped 4 bases, with 11 bases sitting between them. This CDR3 contains 13 residues.

The chain combines TRBV6-5 with TRBJ1-1; TRBD1 might be the D (6 bases). Between the trimmed V and J ends, which lost 8 bases and 1 base, there was a span of 17 bases. The CDR3 is 15 amino acids. Per germline, CDR1 MNHEY and CDR2 SVGAGI. The CDR3 region has the DNA TGTGCCAGCGCTCCAGAGACAGGTCCGAACACTGAAGCTTTCTTT. This translates into CASAPETGPNTEAFF.

The genes are TRBV5-5 and TRBJ2-3; maybe TRBD1 (6 bases). With 4 bases removed from V and 2 bases from J, the gap between germline ends came to 17 bases. In germline, CDR1 is SGHKS, CDR2 YYEKEE (reference sequence). This CDR3 is built from 16 residues. The CDR3 reads CASSPQLQGHTDTQYF. CDR3 bases: TGTGCCAGCAGCCCCCAATTACAGGGCCACACAGATACGCAGTATTTT.

Only a few counts were recorded for this clone. J is TRBJ1-5 and V is TRBV19; D remains ambiguous. The V gene's germline CDR1 is LNHDA and CDR2 SQIVND (reference sequence). CDR3 length equals 15 residues. V lost 5 bases, J lost 0 bases, and 11 bases lay in between. The DNA for the CDR3 is TGTGCCAGTAGTCTCTGGAGCGATAGCAATCAGCCCCAGCATTTT. Its protein product is CASSLWSDSNQPQHF.

The chain has TRBV10-3 and TRBJ2-2; TRBD1 matches 8 bases. CDR3 size: 15 residues. Trimming cost V 4 bases and J 6 bases; bases outside gene matches: 7. Germline V gene lookup returns CDR1 ENHRY and CDR2 SYGVKD. The CDR3: CAISGTGRVSGELFF. The CDR3 DNA is TGTGCCATCAGTGGGACAGGGAGAGTCTCCGGGGAGCTGTTTTTT.

A few counts support this clone. The chain recombines TRBV6-6 with TRBJ2-3, with D perhaps TRBD1 (6 bases). The CDR3 is 14 residues long. The V end was cut by 6 bases, the J end by 0 bases, with 10 bases between. Germline CDR1 and CDR2: MNHNY and SVGAGI (reference sequence). CDR3 DNA sequence: TGTGCCAGCAGGGGACATCTTAGCACAGATACGCAGTATTTT. This gives the protein CASRGHLSTDTQYF.

This clone was counted a single time. The chain joins TRBV6-1 to TRBJ1-1; D gene uncertain. Per germline, CDR1 MNHNS and CDR2 SASEGT. The CDR3 is 13 amino acids. Trimming took 5 bases from V and 2 from J, leaving 9 bases between them. CDR3 region: CASSLHRNTEAFF. CDR3 bases: TGTGCCAGCAGTTTACACAGAAACACTGAAGCTTTCTTT.

This clone was observed a single time. The gene calls are TRBV9 and TRBJ1-5; possibly TRBD1 for D (5 bases). The CDR3 is 14 residues long. The V gene's germline CDR1 is SGDLS and CDR2 YYNGEE. Trimming shortened V by 5 bases and J by 0 bases, and 9 bases separated the two germline ends. Written as DNA, the CDR3 is TGTGCCAGCAGTCAGGGTGTTAGCAATCAGCCCCAGCATTTT. It specifies CASSQGVSNQPQHF.

The CDR3 nucleotides read TGTGCCACCTCTGTCGGGGGGGCGAACACTGAAGCTTTCTTT. As protein: CATSVGGANTEAFF. The V and J genes are TRBV27 and TRBJ1-1; D possibly corresponds to TRBD1 (6 bases). The V and J ends lost 10 bases and 1 base respectively, with 16 bases between them. The CDR3 contains 14 residues. The germline V gene has CDR1 MNHEY and CDR2 SMNVEV (reference sequence).

The rearrangement joins TRBV9 to TRBJ1-2, with 8 bases aligning to TRBD1. The V gene's germline CDR1 is SGDLS and CDR2 YYNGEE. The CDR3 runs 12 residues. Unmatched junction bases numbered 0, after V lost 0 bases and J lost 8 bases. In nucleotides, the CDR3 is TGTGCCAGCAGCGTAGGGACAGGGGGCTACACCTTC. This translates into CASSVGTGGYTF.

The V call is TRBV7-8, the J call TRBJ2-1; 8 bases fit TRBD1. CDR1 and CDR2 (germline): SGHVS, FQNEAQ. Germline trimming cut 6 bases from V and 3 bases from J; bases unmatched to any gene: 4. CDR3 length: 14 amino acids. CDR3 residues: CASRGQEFYNEQFF. CDR3 bases: TGTGCCAGCAGGGGACAGGAATTCTACAATGAGCAGTTCTTC.

The V gene is TRBV6-4, the J gene TRBJ2-1, with 7 bases aligning to TRBD1. J lost 7 bases, V lost 2 bases, and 11 bases had no gene match. CDR1 is MRHNA, CDR2 SNTAGT, per germline. This CDR3 is 16 amino acids long. The CDR3 coding sequence is TGTGCCAGCAGTGACAACAGGGGCACGTCTACAAATGAGCAGTTCTTC. Translated: CASSDNRGTSTNEQFF.

V and J are TRBV27 and TRBJ1-1; possibly TRBD1 for D (5 bases). CDR1 MNHEY and CDR2 SMNVEV come from the germline V gene (reference sequence). Trimming shortened V by 2 bases and J by 4 bases, and 14 bases separated the two germline ends. The CDR3 extends over 15 amino acids. The CDR3 DNA reads TGTGCCAGCAGTTTAGCGGGACCGAGGACCACTGAAGCTTTCTTT. Translation: CASSLAGPRTTEAFF.

The chain is built from TRBV25-1 and TRBJ1-1; D is unresolved. The CDR3 has 15 amino acids. Germline lookup yields CDR1 MGHDK and CDR2 SYGVNS. V was pared by 1 base and J by 0 bases, with 9 bases between. The CDR3 DNA reads as TGTGCCAGCAGTGAATTCGGGATGGTGAACACTGAAGCTTTCTTT. Residues: CASSEFGMVNTEAFF.

This chain connects TRBV6-4 to TRBJ2-1; D might be TRBD1 (5 bases). Germline CDR1 and CDR2: MRHNA and SNTAGT. Trimming left V 2 bases short and J 9 bases short, with 11 bases between. This CDR3 is 13 amino acids long. Here the CDR3 DNA reads TGTGCCAGCAGTGACCTCCAGGGCGGTGAGCAGTTCTTC. Translated, it gives CASSDLQGGEQFF.

The J gene is TRBJ2-4, the V gene TRBV6-1, with TRBD2 as a possible D gene (6 bases). V was shortened by 3 bases and J by 6 bases, with 15 bases between the two germline ends. CDR1 and CDR2 (germline): MNHNS, SASEGT. The CDR3 consists of 15 residues. The CDR3 here is CASSEAPRGLNIQYF. The DNA for the CDR3 is TGTGCCAGCAGTGAGGCACCCCGGGGGTTAAACATTCAGTACTTC.

This chain connects TRBV4-2 to TRBJ1-4; TRBD1 aligns across 10 bases. CDR1 LGHNA and CDR2 YNFKEQ come from the germline V gene. V lost 4 bases, J lost 5 bases, and 19 bases stayed unmatched. CDR3 length equals 20 residues. As DNA, the CDR3 is TGTGCCAGCAGCCTTATCGTCCCGGGACAGGGGATTGGAGGCAATGAAAAACTGTTTTTT. It yields the protein CASSLIVPGQGIGGNEKLFF.

In this sample, this clone turned up a few times. The chain employs TRBV19 and TRBJ1-6; D is perhaps TRBD1 (6 bases). The CDR3 sequence is 15 residues long. V was shortened by 4 bases and J by 7 bases, with 14 bases between the two germline ends. CDR1 and CDR2 (germline): LNHDA, SQIVND (reference sequence). CDR3 in DNA: TGTGCCAGTAGTACGACAGGTGGACCCAATTCACCCCTCCACTTT. Translation: CASSTTGGPNSPLHF.

The V gene is TRBV7-6, the J gene TRBJ2-2, with D uncertain. V was clipped by 5 bases and J by 1 base, with 8 bases between them. Germline lookup yields CDR1 SGHVS and CDR2 FNYEAQ. This CDR3 contains 14 residues. CDR3 in DNA: TGTGCCAGCAGCCCCTTGAGGAACACCGGGGAGCTGTTTTTT. Protein: CASSPLRNTGELFF.

The rearrangement links TRBV11-3 to TRBJ2-1, with TRBD2 matching over 12 bases. Germline V gene lookup returns CDR1 SGHNT and CDR2 YENEEA. The junction had 6 bases not matched to a gene; V was cut back by 5 bases and J by 4 bases. The CDR3 runs 16 residues. The CDR3 loop reads CASSAATSGGYNEQFF. The CDR3 region has the DNA TGTGCCAGCAGCGCCGCGACTAGCGGGGGATACAATGAGCAGTTCTTC.

The gene calls are TRBV5-1 and TRBJ2-7, with 11 bases aligning to TRBD1. Germline lookup yields CDR1 SGHRS and CDR2 YFSETQ. V was clipped by 0 bases and J by 2 bases; unmatched bases: 7. This CDR3 has 17 amino acids. The CDR3: CASSLAFRDRGTYEQYF. The CDR3 coding sequence is TGCGCCAGCAGCTTGGCATTCCGGGACAGGGGGACCTACGAGCAGTACTTC.

V and J are TRBV7-9 and TRBJ2-3, with 9 bases lining up with TRBD2. V was clipped by 6 bases and J by 0 bases; unmatched bases: 13. Germline V CDR1 and CDR2: SEHNR, FQNEAQ (reference sequence). This CDR3 has 18 residues. The chain's CDR3 is CASSGEYPGLASTDTQYF. The CDR3, as DNA: TGTGCCAGCAGTGGGGAATATCCGGGACTAGCAAGCACAGATACGCAGTATTTT. Based on the CDR3 plus reference TRBV7-9 and TRBJ2-3, the full variable domain is DTGVSQNPRHKITKRGQNVTFRCDPISEHNRLYWYRQTLGQGPEFLTYFQNEAQLEKSRLLSDRFSAERPKGSFSTLEIQRTEQGDSAMYLCASSGEYPGLASTDTQYFGPGTRLTVL.

The chain is built from TRBV2 and TRBJ2-5, with D possibly being TRBD2 (6 bases). Germline CDR1 is SNHLY and CDR2 is FYNNEI. Trimming removed 3 bases from V and 1 base from J, with 9 bases in between. The CDR3 extends over 14 amino acids. As DNA, the CDR3 is TGTGCCAGCAGTGACCCCGGGGGCCAAGAGACCCAGTACTTC. Amino acid sequence: CASSDPGGQETQYF.

This chain uses TRBV19 with TRBJ1-6, with a tentative D call TRBD1 (6 bases). Trimming took 0 bases from V and 7 from J, leaving 13 bases between them. The CDR3 is 16 amino acids. CDR1 LNHDA and CDR2 SQIVND come from the germline V gene (reference sequence). CDR3 protein: CASSIDWQGTNSPLHF. Written as DNA, the CDR3 is TGTGCCAGTAGTATAGATTGGCAGGGGACCAATTCACCCCTCCACTTT.

The V and J genes are TRBV29-1 and TRBJ1-2, with 9 bases fitting TRBD1. Germline lookup yields CDR1 SQVTM and CDR2 ANQGSEA. This CDR3 contains 15 residues. Germline trimming cut 6 bases from V and 0 bases from J; bases unmatched to any gene: 8. The CDR3 region has the DNA TGCAGCGTCGAAAGGGGACAGGGAGCTAACTATGGCTACACCTTC. This sequence encodes CSVERGQGANYGYTF.

The chain joins TRBV9 to TRBJ1-4; 10 nucleotides agree with TRBD1. Germline values: CDR1 SGDLS, CDR2 YYNGEE. The CDR3 is 16 amino acids. The V and J ends lost 0 bases and 4 bases, in that order; junction bases with no gene match: 3. This CDR3 reads CASSVEGQGGNEKLFF. The CDR3 coding sequence is TGTGCCAGCAGCGTAGAAGGACAGGGGGGTAATGAAAAACTGTTTTTT.

V is TRBV5-6 and J is TRBJ2-4; D is unclear. V dropped 1 base and J dropped 6 bases, with 14 bases sitting between them. The germline V gene has CDR1 SGHDT and CDR2 YYEEEE. This CDR3 region has 15 residues. CDR3 sequence (DNA): TGTGCCAGCAGCTTGAAGACGGATAGCCGAAACATTCAGTACTTC. Amino acid sequence: CASSLKTDSRNIQYF.